This TCR beta chain was identified in a study of cytomegalovirus exposure and HLA in healthy donors. Study in general: A prior study identified just under 120 million unique TCR beta sequences from roughly 180 million T cells. Overall study results and limits: Associated with HLA alleles at 0.05 false discovery rate in a later analysis were 15,000 to 20,000 TCR beta sequences. Researchers reported that a few CMV-associated chains were confirmed in vitro as CMV antigen-specific.

Both 60 Vbeta primers and 13 Jbeta primers went into the PCR. Method: immunoSEQ multiplex PCR; TCRdb's copy keeps in-frame clones and lacks some. The table shows tens of thousands of clones, with approximately 77% occurring only once. Germline values: CDR1 GTSNPN, CDR2 SVGIG (reference sequence). Trimming cost V 0 bases and J 2 bases; bases outside gene matches: 5. CDR3 length: 15 residues. In the case of this clone: Its antigen is undetermined.

This clonotype originated in a man aged 25-40 years in good health and CMV-seronegative. The specimen sequenced was PBMCs. V usage is TRBV30 and J usage is TRBJ2-3; 7 nucleotides match TRBD2. The CDR3 bases are TGTGCCTGGAGTGTAGGCCTAGCGGACACAGATACGCAGTATTTT. It translates to CAWSVGLADTDTQYF.